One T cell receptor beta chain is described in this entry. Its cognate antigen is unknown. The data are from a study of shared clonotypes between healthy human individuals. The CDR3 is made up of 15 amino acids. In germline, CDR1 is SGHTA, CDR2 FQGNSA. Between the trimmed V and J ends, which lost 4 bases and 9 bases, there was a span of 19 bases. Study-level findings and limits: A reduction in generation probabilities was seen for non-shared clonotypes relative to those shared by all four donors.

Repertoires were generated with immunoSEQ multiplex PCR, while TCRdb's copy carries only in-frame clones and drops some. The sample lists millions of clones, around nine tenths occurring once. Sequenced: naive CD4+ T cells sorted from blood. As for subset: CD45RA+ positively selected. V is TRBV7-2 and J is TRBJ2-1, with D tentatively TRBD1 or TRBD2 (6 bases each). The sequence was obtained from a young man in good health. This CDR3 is CASSSPGKGEAEQFF. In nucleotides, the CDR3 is TGTGCCAGCAGCTCCCCTGGGAAGGGGGAGGCTGAGCAGTTCTTC.